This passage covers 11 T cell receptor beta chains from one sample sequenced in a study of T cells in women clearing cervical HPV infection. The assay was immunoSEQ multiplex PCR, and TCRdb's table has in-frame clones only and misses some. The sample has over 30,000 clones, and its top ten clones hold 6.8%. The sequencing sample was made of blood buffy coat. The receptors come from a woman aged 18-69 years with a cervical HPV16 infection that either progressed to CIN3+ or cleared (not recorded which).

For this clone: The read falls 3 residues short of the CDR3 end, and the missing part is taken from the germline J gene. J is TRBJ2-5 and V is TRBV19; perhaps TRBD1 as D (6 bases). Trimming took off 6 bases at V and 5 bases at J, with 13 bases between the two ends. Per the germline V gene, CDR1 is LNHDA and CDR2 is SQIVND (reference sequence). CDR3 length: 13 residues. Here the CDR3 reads CASRQGEEETQYF. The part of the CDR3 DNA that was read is TGTGCCAGTAGACAGGGAGAGGAGGAGACC.

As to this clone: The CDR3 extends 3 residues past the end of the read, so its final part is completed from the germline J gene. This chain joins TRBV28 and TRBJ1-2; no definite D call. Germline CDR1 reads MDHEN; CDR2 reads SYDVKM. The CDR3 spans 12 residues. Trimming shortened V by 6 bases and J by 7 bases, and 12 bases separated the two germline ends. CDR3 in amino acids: CASSSRVAGYTF. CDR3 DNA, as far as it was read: TGTGCCAGCAGCTCCCGGGTTGCTGGC.

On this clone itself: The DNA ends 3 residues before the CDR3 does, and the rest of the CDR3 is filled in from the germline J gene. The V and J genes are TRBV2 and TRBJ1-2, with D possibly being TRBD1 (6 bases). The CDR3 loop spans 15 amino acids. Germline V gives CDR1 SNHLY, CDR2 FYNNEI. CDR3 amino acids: CASSEDGGGTDTYTF. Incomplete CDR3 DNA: TGTGCCAGCAGTGAAGACGGCGGGGGCACAGATACC.

CDR3 in amino acids: CASRRTGLFYEQYF. The CDR3 bases that were read are TGTGCCAGCAGAAGGACAGGGCTTTTCTACGAG. J is TRBJ2-7 and V is TRBV28; 8 nucleotides line up with TRBD1. The CDR3 extends 3 residues past the end of the read, so its final part is completed from the germline J gene. The CDR3 length is 14 residues. The J segment lost 3 bases and the V segment lost 6 bases, leaving 7 bases of the junction unmatched. CDR1 and CDR2 from the germline V gene are MDHEN and SYDVKM.

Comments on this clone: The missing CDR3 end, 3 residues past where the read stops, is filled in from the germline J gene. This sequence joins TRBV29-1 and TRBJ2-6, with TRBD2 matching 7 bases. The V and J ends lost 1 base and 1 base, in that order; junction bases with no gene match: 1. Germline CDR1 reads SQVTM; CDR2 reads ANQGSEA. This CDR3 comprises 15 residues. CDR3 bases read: TGCAGCGTTGAAGTGGGGGGGTCTGGGGCCAACGTC. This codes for CSVEVGGSGANV. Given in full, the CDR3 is CSVEVGGSGANVLTF.

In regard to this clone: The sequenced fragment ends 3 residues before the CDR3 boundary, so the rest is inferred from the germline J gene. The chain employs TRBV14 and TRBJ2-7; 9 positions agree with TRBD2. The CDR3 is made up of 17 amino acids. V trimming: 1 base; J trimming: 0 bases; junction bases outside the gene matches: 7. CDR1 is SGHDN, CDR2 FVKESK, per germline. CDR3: CASSQVRLAASSYEQYF. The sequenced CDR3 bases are TGTGCCAGCAGCCAAGTCCGACTAGCGGCCAGCTCCTACGAG. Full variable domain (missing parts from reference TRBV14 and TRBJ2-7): EAGVTQFPSHSVIEKGQTVTLRCDPISGHDNLYWYRRVMGKEIKFLLHFVKESKQDESGMPNNRFLAERTGGTYSTLKVQPAELEDSGVYFCASSQVRLAASSYEQYFGPGTRLTVT.

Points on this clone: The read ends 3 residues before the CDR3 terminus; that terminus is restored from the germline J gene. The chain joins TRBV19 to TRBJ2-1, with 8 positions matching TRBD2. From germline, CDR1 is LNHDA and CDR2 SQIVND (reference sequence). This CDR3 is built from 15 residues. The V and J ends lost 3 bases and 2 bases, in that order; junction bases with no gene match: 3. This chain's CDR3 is CASSINSGAYNEQFF. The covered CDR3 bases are TGTGCCAGTAGTATTAATAGCGGGGCCTACAATGAG.

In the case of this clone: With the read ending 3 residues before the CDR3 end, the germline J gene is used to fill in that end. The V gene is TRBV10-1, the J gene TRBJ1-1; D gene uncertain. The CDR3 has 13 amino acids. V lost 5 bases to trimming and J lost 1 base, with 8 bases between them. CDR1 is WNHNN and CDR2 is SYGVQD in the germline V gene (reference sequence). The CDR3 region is CASSIGRNTEAFF. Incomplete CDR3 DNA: TGCGCCAGCAGTATAGGGCGGAACACTGAA.

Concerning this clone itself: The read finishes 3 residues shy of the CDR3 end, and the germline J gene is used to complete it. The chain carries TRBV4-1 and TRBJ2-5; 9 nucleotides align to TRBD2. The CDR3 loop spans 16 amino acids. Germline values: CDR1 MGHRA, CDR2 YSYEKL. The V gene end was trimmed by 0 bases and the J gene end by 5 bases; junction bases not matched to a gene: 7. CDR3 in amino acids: CASSQDVRTSVETQYF. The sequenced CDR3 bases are TGCGCCAGCAGCCAAGATGTTAGGACTAGCGTTGAGACC.

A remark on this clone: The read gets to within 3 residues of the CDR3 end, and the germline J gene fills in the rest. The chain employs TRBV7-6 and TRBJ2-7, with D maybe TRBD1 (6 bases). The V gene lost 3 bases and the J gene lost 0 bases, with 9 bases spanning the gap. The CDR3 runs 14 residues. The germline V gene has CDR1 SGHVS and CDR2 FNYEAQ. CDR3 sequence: CASSLQGSSYEQYF. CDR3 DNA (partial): TGTGCCAGCAGCTTGCAGGGGAGCTCCTACGAG.

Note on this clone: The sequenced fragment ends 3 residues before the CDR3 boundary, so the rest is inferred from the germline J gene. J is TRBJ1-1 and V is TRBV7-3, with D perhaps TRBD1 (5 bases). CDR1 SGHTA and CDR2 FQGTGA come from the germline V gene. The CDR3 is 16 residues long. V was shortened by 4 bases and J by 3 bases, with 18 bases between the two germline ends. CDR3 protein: CASSYGPGEKDTEAFF. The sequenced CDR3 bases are TGTGCCAGCAGCTACGGGCCGGGGGAGAAGGACACTGAA.